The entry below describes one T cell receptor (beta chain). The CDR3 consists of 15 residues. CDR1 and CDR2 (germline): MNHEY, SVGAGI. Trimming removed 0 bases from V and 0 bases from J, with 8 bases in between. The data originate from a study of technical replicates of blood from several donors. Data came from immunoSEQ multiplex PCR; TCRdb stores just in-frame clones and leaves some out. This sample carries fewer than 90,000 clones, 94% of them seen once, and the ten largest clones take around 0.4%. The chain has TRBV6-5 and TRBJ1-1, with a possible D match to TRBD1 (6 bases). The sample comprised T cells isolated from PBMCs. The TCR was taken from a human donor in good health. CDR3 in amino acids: CASSYSGGLNTEAFF. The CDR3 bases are TGTGCCAGCAGTTACTCGGGGGGGCTGAACACTGAAGCTTTCTTT.